The next 25 T cell receptor beta chains were all read from a single sample in a study of cytomegalovirus exposure and HLA in healthy donors. PCR used 60 Vbeta primers and 13 Jbeta primers. Data came from immunoSEQ multiplex PCR; TCRdb stores just in-frame clones and leaves some out. The sample includes roughly 110,000 clones, more than 65% of them seen just once. The source material was PBMCs. All receptors come from a woman in her twenties or thirties in good health and CMV-seronegative.

The CDR3 protein is CASRGVGNTIYF. In DNA, the CDR3 is TGTGCCAGCAGAGGGGTGGGAAACACCATATATTTT. The gene calls are TRBV7-9 and TRBJ1-3; weak D call: TRBD1 (5 bases). Trimming took 6 bases from V and 4 from J, leaving 7 bases between them. The germline gives CDR1 SEHNR, CDR2 FQNEAQ (reference sequence). There are 12 residues in the CDR3. The variable domain in full, completed from reference TRBV7-9 and TRBJ1-3, reads DTGVSQNPRHKITKRGQNVTFRCDPISEHNRLYWYRQTLGQGPEFLTYFQNEAQLEKSRLLSDRFSAERPKGSFSTLEIQRTEQGDSAMYLCASRGVGNTIYFGEGSWLTVV.

The CDR3 spells CASSLVGSEAFF. As DNA, the CDR3 is TGTGCCAGCAGCTTAGTTGGCAGTGAAGCTTTCTTT. V and J are TRBV7-9 and TRBJ1-1; D remains unclear. Per the germline V gene, CDR1 is SEHNR and CDR2 is FQNEAQ (reference sequence). Trimming pared 1 base from V and 7 bases from J, leaving 7 bases between. The CDR3 loop spans 12 amino acids.

CDR3 residues: CASRRTGGGNQPQHF. In nucleotides, the CDR3 is TGTGCCAGCAGGCGGACAGGGGGCGGCAATCAGCCCCAGCATTTT. The chain combines TRBV27 with TRBJ1-5; the match to TRBD1 covers 11 bases. V trimming: 6 bases; J trimming: 2 bases; junction bases outside the gene matches: 3. Germline CDR1 and CDR2: MNHEY and SMNVEV (reference sequence). The CDR3 runs to 15 residues.

This chain connects TRBV6-5 to TRBJ1-1; possible D gene TRBD1, 5 bases. Germline CDR1 MNHEY, CDR2 SVGAGI. V was pared by 0 bases and J by 0 bases, with 11 bases between. The CDR3 is made up of 16 amino acids. CDR3 in amino acids: CASSYSKGLMNTEAFF. DNA of the CDR3: TGTGCCAGCAGTTACTCGAAGGGACTCATGAACACTGAAGCTTTCTTT.

This clone has a handful of counts. V and J are TRBV2 and TRBJ1-2; TRBD1 aligns across 9 bases. Trimming removed 3 bases from V and 1 base from J; junction bases left unmatched: 6. The CDR3 is made up of 16 amino acids. CDR1 SNHLY and CDR2 FYNNEI come from the germline V gene. CDR3 protein: CASSEWGQGHNYGYTF. CDR3 nucleotide sequence: TGTGCCAGCAGTGAGTGGGGACAGGGACATAACTATGGCTACACCTTC.

This chain connects TRBV5-6 to TRBJ2-3; 8 bases align to TRBD2. J lost 1 base, V lost 2 bases, and 6 bases had no gene match. This CDR3 spans 16 amino acids. The germline V gene encodes CDR1 SGHDT and CDR2 YYEEEE. CDR3 region: CASSFSATSGTDTQYF. As DNA, the CDR3 is TGTGCCAGCAGCTTCAGCGCGACTAGCGGCACAGATACGCAGTATTTT.

This clone was seen more than once but under ten times. The chain carries TRBV5-6 and TRBJ2-1; 9 bases are a match to TRBD2. CDR3 size: 16 residues. Trimming at V came to 4 bases and at J to 0 bases, leaving 5 bases not matched to a gene. The V gene's germline CDR1 is SGHDT and CDR2 YYEEEE. DNA for the CDR3: TGTGCCAGCAGCGGGGAGCGGGAGGACTCCTACAATGAGCAGTTCTTC. Translated, it gives CASSGEREDSYNEQFF.

In its sample, this clone was seen a few times. The rearrangement joins TRBV2 to TRBJ1-2; 11 nucleotides line up with TRBD1. The CDR3 runs 14 residues. V was clipped by 5 bases and J by 6 bases; unmatched bases: 5. Germline V CDR1 and CDR2: SNHLY, FYNNEI. The CDR3 coding sequence is TGTGCCAGCAGTAGGACAGGGGGCGCCAATGGCTACACCTTC. Its translation: CASSRTGGANGYTF.

The rearrangement joins TRBV7-9 to TRBJ1-2; D is possibly TRBD1 (6 bases). The CDR3 loop spans 15 amino acids. Trimming cost V 5 bases and J 8 bases, with 21 bases left between them. CDR1 is SEHNR and CDR2 is FQNEAQ in the germline V gene (reference sequence). The DNA of the CDR3 is TGTGCCAGCAGCGTAGACGGCAGGGGCATAGGGGGCTACACCTTC. Its translation is CASSVDGRGIGGYTF.

This clone has a handful of counts. The chain employs TRBV2 and TRBJ1-1; D is ambiguous. CDR1 is SNHLY, CDR2 FYNNEI, per germline. The CDR3 consists of 13 residues. V lost 3 bases to trimming and J lost 0 bases, with 5 bases between them. Here the CDR3 reads CASSDQLNTEAFF. The CDR3 bases are TGTGCCAGCAGTGATCAGTTGAACACTGAAGCTTTCTTT.

V gene TRBV18 combines with J gene TRBJ1-5, with no clear D. The CDR3 loop spans 15 amino acids. CDR1 is KGHSH and CDR2 is LQKENI in the germline V gene. V was pared by 0 bases and J by 6 bases, with 12 bases between. The CDR3 DNA follows: TGTGCCAGCTCACCACCGACGGGGAAGGGTCAGCCCCAGCATTTT. This sequence encodes CASSPPTGKGQPQHF.

The rearrangement uses TRBV29-1 and TRBJ1-1; 9 bases align to TRBD1. After removal of 6 bases from V and 3 bases from J, the junction contained 8 bases not matched to a gene. Germline CDR1 is SQVTM and CDR2 is ANQGSEA. The CDR3 extends over 14 amino acids. The CDR3: CSVTRDRVDTEAFF. The CDR3 coding sequence is TGCAGCGTAACCAGGGACAGGGTGGACACTGAAGCTTTCTTT.

The V gene is TRBV6-6, the J gene TRBJ2-1, with D possibly being TRBD1 (5 bases). Germline lookup yields CDR1 MNHNY and CDR2 SVGAGI (reference sequence). The CDR3 length is 13 residues. V was pared by 0 bases and J by 7 bases, with 7 bases between. CDR3 DNA sequence: TGTGCCAGCAGTTACTCGGGGCAAAATGAGCAGTTCTTC. This gives the protein CASSYSGQNEQFF.

The V and J genes are TRBV29-1 and TRBJ1-2; no clear D gene. Between the trimmed V and J ends, which lost 4 bases and 6 bases, there was a span of 6 bases. CDR1 SQVTM and CDR2 ANQGSEA come from the germline V gene. This CDR3 has 10 residues. The CDR3 protein is CSVGQDGYTF. The CDR3, as DNA: TGCAGCGTTGGGCAGGATGGCTACACCTTC.

The chain has TRBV2 and TRBJ1-6; D gene uncertain. Per the germline V gene, CDR1 is SNHLY and CDR2 is FYNNEI. V dropped 7 bases and J dropped 6 bases, with 10 bases sitting between them. There are 13 residues in the CDR3. The chain's CDR3 is CASIAAANSPLHF. DNA for the CDR3: TGTGCCAGCATAGCAGCTGCTAATTCACCCCTCCACTTT.

V and J are TRBV27 and TRBJ2-7; unclear D gene. Germline CDR1 is MNHEY and CDR2 is SMNVEV (reference sequence). The CDR3 runs 13 residues. The ends were cut back, 3 bases at V and 2 bases at J, with 8 bases in the middle. The CDR3: CASSLYSTYEQYF. As DNA, the CDR3 is TGTGCCAGCAGTTTGTACAGCACCTACGAGCAGTACTTC.

The chain employs TRBV5-4 and TRBJ1-2, with 7 bases identical to TRBD1. There are 14 residues in the CDR3. CDR1 and CDR2 (germline): SGHNT, YYREEE (reference sequence). V shed 6 bases and J 6 bases; nucleotides not matched to a gene: 11. CDR3 DNA sequence: TGTGCCAGCACCGTCCTACAGGGGAAGCATGGCTACACCTTC. It yields the protein CASTVLQGKHGYTF.

This rearrangement joins TRBV5-1 to TRBJ1-1; D gene uncertain. Germline CDR1 reads SGHRS; CDR2 reads YFSETQ. V was clipped by 1 base and J by 6 bases, with 13 bases between them. The CDR3 loop spans 14 amino acids. CDR3 in DNA: TGCGCCAGCAGCTTGTGGGAGGGAAACCCTGAAGCTTTCTTT. This translates into CASSLWEGNPEAFF.

The chain recombines TRBV4-2 with TRBJ2-5; 9 nucleotides align to TRBD2. CDR1 is LGHNA, CDR2 YNFKEQ, per germline. This CDR3 has 17 amino acids. With V trimmed by 4 bases and J by 2 bases, 11 bases remained unmatched. The CDR3 bases are TGTGCCAGCAGCCTGGGGCTAGCGGGACTGACGCAAGAGACCCAGTACTTC. Amino acids: CASSLGLAGLTQETQYF.

The chain links TRBV4-3 to TRBJ1-6; possible D gene TRBD1, 6 bases. Germline V gene sequence: CDR1 LGHNA, CDR2 YSLEER. V was clipped by 1 base and J by 0 bases, with 13 bases between them. This CDR3 spans 18 amino acids. The CDR3 here is CASSQASQGSSYNSPLHF. In DNA, the CDR3 is TGCGCCAGCAGCCAAGCCTCACAGGGTAGCTCCTATAATTCACCCCTCCACTTT.

This clone appeared a few times. The gene calls are TRBV29-1 and TRBJ2-5, with unresolved D. The end of the DNA aligns better with TRBJ2-7, so the J call may be wrong. The CDR3 has 12 residues. Germline assignment: CDR1 SQVTM and CDR2 ANQGSEA. CDR3 amino acids: CSVEESVYEQYF. The CDR3, as DNA: TGCAGCGTTGAAGAATCCGTATACGAGCAGTACTTC.

The genes are TRBV6-5 and TRBJ1-2; the match to TRBD1 covers 12 bases. CDR1 is MNHEY and CDR2 is SVGAGI in the germline V gene. J was trimmed by 6 bases and V by 6 bases; bases with no gene match: 8. There are 15 residues in the CDR3. CDR3 protein: CASRGMGQGAHGYTF. Written as DNA, the CDR3 is TGTGCCAGCAGGGGGATGGGACAGGGGGCGCATGGCTACACCTTC.

V and J are TRBV15 and TRBJ2-1; 9 bases fit TRBD1. V lost 1 base to trimming and J lost 4 bases; unmatched junction nucleotides: 26. Germline loops: CDR1 LNHNV, CDR2 YYDKDF (reference sequence). The CDR3 totals 23 residues. CDR3 sequence reads: CATSRAGKSGTGRYGGLYNEQFF. The CDR3 DNA reads TGTGCCACCAGCAGAGCCGGTAAATCCGGGACAGGGCGTTACGGAGGGCTGTACAATGAGCAGTTCTTC.

The rearrangement joins TRBV4-1 to TRBJ2-1; 10 bases align to TRBD2. CDR3 length: 17 residues. Germline V gives CDR1 MGHRA, CDR2 YSYEKL. J gave up 4 bases and V 0 bases, and 6 bases lay outside the gene matches. In nucleotides, the CDR3 is TGCGCCAGCAGCCAAGATTGGATAGCGGGAGGATACAATGAGCAGTTCTTC. It is translated as CASSQDWIAGGYNEQFF.

The chain combines TRBV11-2 with TRBJ2-7, with 8 nucleotides matching TRBD2. Per the germline V gene, CDR1 is SGHAT and CDR2 is FQNNGV. The CDR3 has 15 residues. J gave up 1 base and V 6 bases, and 8 bases lay outside the gene matches. CDR3 nucleotides: TGTGCCAGCAGTCCGACTCCGGGAGGGTCCTACGAGCAGTACTTC. Encoded protein: CASSPTPGGSYEQYF. Using reference TRBV11-2 and TRBJ2-7 for the parts outside the CDR3, the full variable domain is EAGVAQSPRYKIIEKRQSVAFWCNPISGHATLYWYQQILGQGPKLLIQFQNNGVVDDSQLPKDRFSAERLKGVDSTLKIQPAKLEDSAVYLCASSPTPGGSYEQYFGPGTRLTVT.